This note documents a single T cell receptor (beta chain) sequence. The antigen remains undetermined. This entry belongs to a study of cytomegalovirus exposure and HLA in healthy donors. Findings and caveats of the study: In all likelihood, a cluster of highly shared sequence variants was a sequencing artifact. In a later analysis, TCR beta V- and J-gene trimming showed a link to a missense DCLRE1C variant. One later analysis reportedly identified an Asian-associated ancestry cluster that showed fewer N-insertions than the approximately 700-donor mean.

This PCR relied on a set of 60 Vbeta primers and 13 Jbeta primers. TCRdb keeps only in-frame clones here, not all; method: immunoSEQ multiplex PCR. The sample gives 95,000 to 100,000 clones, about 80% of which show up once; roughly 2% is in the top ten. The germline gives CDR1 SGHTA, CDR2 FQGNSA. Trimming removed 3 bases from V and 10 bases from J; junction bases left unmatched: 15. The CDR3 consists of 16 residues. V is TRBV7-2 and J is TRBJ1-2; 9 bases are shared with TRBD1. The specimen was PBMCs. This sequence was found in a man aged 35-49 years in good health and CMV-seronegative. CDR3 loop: CASSFSGTGFRSNYTF. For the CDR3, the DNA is TGTGCCAGCAGCTTTTCCGGGACAGGGTTTCGCTCGAACTACACCTTC.